The 4 T cell receptor beta chains reported below all come from one sample, sequenced in a study of T cells expressing NK-cell markers. TCRdb re-called the 5' RACE reads, yielding one record per CDR3 amino acid sequence without DNA. The sample's table shows about 460,000 distinct CDR3 sequences. The sequenced material came from blood T cells: a sorted CD56 or NKG2C T cell subset, CD4+ or CD8+ T cells, or bulk PBMC T cells (not recorded which). The source is a woman aged 45-60 years in good health.

The chain carries TRBV9 and TRBJ2-1. Per germline, CDR1 SGDLS and CDR2 YYNGEE. This CDR3 is 15 amino acids long. CDR3 in amino acids: CASSVEGAAYNEQFF.

The J gene is TRBJ2-3, the V gene TRBV24-1; there is no DNA to check the TCRdb D call of TRBD2. CDR3 length: 18 residues. Germline lookup yields CDR1 KGHDR and CDR2 SFDVKD. The CDR3 sequence is CATSDFFRGRTSTDTQYF.

The V call is TRBV12-3 or TRBV12-4, the J call TRBJ2-2; the D call from TCRdb, TRBD2, cannot be confirmed without DNA. This CDR3 is built from 13 residues. This CDR3 is CASSLTRRGELFF.

The gene calls are TRBV28 and TRBJ2-7; TCRdb lists TRBD2, though no DNA is available to test this call. The CDR3 extends over 15 amino acids. Per the germline V gene, CDR1 is MDHEN and CDR2 is SYDVKM. CDR3 sequence reads: CASSLGGALSYEQYF.